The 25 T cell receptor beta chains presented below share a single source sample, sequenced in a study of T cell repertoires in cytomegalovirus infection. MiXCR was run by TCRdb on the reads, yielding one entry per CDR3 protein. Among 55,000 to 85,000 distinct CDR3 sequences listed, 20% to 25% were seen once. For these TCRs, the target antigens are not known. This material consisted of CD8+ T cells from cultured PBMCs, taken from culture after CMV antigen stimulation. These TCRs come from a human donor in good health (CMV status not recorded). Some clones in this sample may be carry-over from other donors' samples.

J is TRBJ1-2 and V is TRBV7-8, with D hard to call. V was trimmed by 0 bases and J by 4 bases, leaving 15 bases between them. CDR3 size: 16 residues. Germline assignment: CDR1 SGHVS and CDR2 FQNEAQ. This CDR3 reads CASSLALAAKGYGYTF. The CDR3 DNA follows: TGTGCCAGCAGCTTAGCATTGGCAGCAAAGGGCTATGGCTACACCTTC.

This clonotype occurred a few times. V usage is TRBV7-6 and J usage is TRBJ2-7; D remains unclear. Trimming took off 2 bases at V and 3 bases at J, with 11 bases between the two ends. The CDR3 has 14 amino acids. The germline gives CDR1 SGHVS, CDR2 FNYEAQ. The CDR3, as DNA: TGTGCCAGCAGCTTACTAAAGAGCCACTACGAGCAGTACTTC. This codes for CASSLLKSHYEQYF.

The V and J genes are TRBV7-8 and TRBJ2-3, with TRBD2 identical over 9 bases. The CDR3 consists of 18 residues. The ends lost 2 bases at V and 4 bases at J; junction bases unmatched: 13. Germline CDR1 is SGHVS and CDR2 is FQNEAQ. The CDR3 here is CASSLPDGGGGAPDTQYF. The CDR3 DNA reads TGTGCCAGCAGCTTACCGGATGGAGGCGGGGGGGCACCAGATACGCAGTATTTT.

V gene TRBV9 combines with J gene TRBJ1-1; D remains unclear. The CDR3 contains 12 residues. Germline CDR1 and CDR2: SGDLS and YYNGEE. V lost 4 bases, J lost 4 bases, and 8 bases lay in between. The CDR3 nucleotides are TGTGCCAGCAGCACTTCGAGCACTGAAGCTTTCTTT. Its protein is CASSTSSTEAFF.

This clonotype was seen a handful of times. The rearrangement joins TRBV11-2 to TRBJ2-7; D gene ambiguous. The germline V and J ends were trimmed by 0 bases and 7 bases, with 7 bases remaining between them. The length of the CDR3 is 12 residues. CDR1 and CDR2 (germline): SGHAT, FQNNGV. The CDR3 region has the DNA TGTGCCAGCAGCTTAGATCTACGGGAGCAGTACTTC. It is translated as CASSLDLREQYF.

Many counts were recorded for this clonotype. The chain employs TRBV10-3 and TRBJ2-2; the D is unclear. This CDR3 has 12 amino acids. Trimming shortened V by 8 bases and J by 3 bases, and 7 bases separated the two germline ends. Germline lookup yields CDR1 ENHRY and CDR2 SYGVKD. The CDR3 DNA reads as TGTGCCATCCCGAGAGACACCGGGGAGCTGTTTTTT. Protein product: CAIPRDTGELFF.

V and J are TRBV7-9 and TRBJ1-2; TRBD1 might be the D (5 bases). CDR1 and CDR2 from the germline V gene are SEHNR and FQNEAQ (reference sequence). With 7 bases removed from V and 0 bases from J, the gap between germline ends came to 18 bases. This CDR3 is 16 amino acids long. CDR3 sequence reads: CASKAPGAASNYGYTF. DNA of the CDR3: TGTGCCAGCAAGGCTCCCGGGGCGGCTTCTAACTATGGCTACACCTTC.

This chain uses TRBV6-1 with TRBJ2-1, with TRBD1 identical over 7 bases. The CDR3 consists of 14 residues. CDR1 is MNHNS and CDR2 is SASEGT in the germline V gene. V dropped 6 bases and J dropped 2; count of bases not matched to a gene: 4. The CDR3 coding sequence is TGTGCCAGCAGCGAGGGGGCCACCTACAATGAGCAGTTCTTC. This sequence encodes CASSEGATYNEQFF.

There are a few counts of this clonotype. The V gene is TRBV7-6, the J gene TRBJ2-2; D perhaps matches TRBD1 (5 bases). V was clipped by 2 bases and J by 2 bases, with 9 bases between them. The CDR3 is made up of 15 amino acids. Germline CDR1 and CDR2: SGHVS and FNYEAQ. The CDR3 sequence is CASSLQGVNTGELFF. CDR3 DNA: TGTGCCAGCAGCTTACAAGGGGTTAACACCGGGGAGCTGTTTTTT.

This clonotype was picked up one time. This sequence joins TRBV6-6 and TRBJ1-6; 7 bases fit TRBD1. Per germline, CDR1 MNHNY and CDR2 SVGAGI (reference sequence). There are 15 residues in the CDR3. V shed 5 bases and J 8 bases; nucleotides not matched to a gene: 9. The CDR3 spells CASSERQGRDSPLHF. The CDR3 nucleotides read TGTGCCAGCAGTGAGAGACAGGGCCGCGATTCACCCCTCCACTTT.

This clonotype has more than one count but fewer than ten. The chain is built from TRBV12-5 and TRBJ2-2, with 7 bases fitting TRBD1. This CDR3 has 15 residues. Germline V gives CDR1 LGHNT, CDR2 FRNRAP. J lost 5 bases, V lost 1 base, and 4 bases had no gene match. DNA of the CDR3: TGTGCTAGTGGTTTGGGACAGGGTAATACCGGGGAGCTGTTTTTT. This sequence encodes CASGLGQGNTGELFF.

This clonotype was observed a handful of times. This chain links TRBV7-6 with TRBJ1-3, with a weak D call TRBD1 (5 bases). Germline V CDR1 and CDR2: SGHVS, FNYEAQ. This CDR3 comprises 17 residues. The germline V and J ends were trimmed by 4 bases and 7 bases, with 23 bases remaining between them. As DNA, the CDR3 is TGTGCCAGCAGCTCTGACGTCGGCCGGGGGATTTGGAACACCATATATTTT. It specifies CASSSDVGRGIWNTIYF.

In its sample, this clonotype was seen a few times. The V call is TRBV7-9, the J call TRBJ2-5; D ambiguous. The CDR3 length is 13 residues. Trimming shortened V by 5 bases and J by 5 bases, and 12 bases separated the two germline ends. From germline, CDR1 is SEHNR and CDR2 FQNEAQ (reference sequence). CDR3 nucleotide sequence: TGTGCCAGCAGCGGAGCCTGGGGTGAGACCCAGTACTTC. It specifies CASSGAWGETQYF.

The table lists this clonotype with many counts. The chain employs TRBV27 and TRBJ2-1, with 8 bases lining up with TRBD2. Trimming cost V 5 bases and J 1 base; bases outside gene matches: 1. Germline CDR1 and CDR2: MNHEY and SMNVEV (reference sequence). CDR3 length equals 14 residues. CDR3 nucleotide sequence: TGTGCCAGCAGTGTAGCGGGGTCCTACAATGAGCAGTTCTTC. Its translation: CASSVAGSYNEQFF.

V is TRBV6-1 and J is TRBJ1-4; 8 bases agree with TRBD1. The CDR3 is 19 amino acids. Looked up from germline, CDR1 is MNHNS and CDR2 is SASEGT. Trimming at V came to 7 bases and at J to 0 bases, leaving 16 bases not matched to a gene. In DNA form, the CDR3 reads TGTGCCAGCACCCCCGTAATGGACAGGGCTGGCACAACTAATGAAAAACTGTTTTTT. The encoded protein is CASTPVMDRAGTTNEKLFF.

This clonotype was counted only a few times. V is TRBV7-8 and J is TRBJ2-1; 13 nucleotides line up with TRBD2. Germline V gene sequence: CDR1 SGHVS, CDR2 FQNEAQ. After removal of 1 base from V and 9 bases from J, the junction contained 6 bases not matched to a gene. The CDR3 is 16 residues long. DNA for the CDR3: TGTGCCAGCAGCTTAGGACTAGCGGGGGGCTTAGGTGAGCAGTTCTTC. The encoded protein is CASSLGLAGGLGEQFF.

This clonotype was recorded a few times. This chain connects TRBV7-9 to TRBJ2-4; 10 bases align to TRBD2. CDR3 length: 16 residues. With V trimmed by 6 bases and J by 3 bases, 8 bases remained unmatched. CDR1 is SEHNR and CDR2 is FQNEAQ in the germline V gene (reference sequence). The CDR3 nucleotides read TGTGCCAGCAGTTTAAATAGCGGGGGGATCAAAAACATTCAGTACTTC. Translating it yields CASSLNSGGIKNIQYF.

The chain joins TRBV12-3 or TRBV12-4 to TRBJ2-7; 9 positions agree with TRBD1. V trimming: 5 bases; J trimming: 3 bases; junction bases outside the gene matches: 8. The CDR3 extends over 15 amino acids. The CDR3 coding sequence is TGTGCCAGCAGTCCTGGGACAGGGATCTTCTACGAGCAGTACTTC. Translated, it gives CASSPGTGIFYEQYF.

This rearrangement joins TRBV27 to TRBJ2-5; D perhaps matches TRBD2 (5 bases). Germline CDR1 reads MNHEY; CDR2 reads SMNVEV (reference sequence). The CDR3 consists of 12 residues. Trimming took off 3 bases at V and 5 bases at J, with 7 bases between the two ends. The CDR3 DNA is TGTGCCAGCAGTTTGACGGGGGAGACCCAGTACTTC. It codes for CASSLTGETQYF.

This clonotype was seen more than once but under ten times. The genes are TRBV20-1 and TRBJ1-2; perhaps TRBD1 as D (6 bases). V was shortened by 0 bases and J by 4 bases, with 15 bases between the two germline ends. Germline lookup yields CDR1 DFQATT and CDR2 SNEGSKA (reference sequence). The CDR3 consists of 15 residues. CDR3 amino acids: CSARDTGAGPYGYTF. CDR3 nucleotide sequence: TGCAGTGCTAGAGATACGGGGGCCGGTCCCTATGGCTACACCTTC.

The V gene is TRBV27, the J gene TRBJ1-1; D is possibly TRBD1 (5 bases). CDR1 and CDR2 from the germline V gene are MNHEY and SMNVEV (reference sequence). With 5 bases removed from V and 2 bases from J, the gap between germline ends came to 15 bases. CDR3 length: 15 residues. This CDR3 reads CASSDRAGRNTEAFF. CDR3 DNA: TGTGCCAGCAGTGACCGGGCAGGGAGAAACACTGAAGCTTTCTTT.

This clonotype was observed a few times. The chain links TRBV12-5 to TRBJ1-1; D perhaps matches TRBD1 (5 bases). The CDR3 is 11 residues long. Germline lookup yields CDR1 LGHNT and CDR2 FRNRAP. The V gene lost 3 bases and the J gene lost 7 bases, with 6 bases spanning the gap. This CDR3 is CASGFQGEAFF. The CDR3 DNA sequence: TGTGCTAGTGGTTTCCAGGGTGAAGCTTTCTTT.

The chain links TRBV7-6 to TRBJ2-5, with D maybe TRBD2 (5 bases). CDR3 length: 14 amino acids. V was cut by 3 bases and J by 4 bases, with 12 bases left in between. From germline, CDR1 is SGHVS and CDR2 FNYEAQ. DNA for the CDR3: TGTGCCAGCAGCTTTAAGGGCGCGGGAGAGACCCAGTACTTC. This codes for CASSFKGAGETQYF.

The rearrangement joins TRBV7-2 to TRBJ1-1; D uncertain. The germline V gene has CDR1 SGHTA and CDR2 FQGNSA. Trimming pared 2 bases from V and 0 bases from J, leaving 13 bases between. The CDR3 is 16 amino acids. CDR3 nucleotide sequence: TGTGCCAGCAGCTTATCGGGCAGGTACCTGAACACTGAAGCTTTCTTT. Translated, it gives CASSLSGRYLNTEAFF.

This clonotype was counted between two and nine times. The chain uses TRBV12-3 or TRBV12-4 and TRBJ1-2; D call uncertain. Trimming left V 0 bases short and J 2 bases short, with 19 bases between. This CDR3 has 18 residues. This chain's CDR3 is CASSLAINSARRNYGYTF. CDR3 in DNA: TGTGCCAGCAGTTTAGCCATAAATTCTGCGCGACGGAACTATGGCTACACCTTC.